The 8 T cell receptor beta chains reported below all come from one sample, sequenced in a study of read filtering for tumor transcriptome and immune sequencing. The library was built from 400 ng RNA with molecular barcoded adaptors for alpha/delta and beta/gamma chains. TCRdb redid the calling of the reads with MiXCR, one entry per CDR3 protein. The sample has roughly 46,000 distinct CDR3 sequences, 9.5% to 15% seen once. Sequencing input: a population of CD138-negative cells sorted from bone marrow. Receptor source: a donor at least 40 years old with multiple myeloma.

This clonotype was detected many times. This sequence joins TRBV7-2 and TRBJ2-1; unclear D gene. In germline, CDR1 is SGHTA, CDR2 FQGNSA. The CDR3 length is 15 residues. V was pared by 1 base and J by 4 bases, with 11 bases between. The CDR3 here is CASSLDSARYNEQFF. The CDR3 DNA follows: TGTGCCAGCAGCTTAGACTCAGCCAGGTACAATGAGCAGTTCTTC.

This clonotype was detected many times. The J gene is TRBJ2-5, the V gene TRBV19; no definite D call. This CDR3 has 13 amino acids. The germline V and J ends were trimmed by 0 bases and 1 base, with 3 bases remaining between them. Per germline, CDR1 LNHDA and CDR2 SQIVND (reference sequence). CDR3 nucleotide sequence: TGTGCCAGTAGTATAGATACCCAAGAGACCCAGTACTTC. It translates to CASSIDTQETQYF.

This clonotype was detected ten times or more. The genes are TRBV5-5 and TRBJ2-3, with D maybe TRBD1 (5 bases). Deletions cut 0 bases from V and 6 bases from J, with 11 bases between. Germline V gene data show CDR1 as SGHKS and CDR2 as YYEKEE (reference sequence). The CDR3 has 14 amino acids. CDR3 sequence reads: CASSLGGLGDTQYF. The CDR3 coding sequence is TGTGCCAGCAGCTTGGGGGGCCTCGGGGATACGCAGTATTTT.

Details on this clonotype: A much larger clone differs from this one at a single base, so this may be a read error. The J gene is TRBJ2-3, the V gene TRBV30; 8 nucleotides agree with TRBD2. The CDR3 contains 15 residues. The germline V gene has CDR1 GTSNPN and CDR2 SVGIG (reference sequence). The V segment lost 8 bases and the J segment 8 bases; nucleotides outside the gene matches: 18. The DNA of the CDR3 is TGTGCCCGGGGGGGAGGGACGGACCCGATTGGTACGCAGTATTTT. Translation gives CARGGGTDPIGTQYF. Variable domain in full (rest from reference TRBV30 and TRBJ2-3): SQTIHQWPATLVQPVGSPLSLECTVEGTSNPNLYWYRQAAGRGLQLLFYSVGIGQISSEVPQNLSASRPQDRQFILSSKKLLLSDSGFYLCARGGGTDPIGTQYFGPGTRLTVL.

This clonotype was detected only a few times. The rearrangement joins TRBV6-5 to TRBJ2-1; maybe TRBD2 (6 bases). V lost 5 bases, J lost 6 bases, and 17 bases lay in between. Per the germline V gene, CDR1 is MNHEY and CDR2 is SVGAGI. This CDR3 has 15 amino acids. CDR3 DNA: TGTGCCAGCAGTCCACGGCCTAGCGCTTTCAATGAGCAGTTCTTC. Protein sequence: CASSPRPSAFNEQFF.

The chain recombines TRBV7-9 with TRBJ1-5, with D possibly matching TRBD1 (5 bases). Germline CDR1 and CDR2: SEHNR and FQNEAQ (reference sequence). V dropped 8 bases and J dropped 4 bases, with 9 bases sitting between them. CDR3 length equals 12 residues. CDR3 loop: CASHEGNQPQHF. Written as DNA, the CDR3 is TGTGCCAGCCACGAGGGGAATCAGCCCCAGCATTTT.

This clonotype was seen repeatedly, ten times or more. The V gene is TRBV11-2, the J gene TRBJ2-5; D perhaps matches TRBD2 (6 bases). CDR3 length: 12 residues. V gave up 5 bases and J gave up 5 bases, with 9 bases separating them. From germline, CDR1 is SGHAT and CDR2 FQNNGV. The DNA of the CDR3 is TGTGCCAGCAGCAAGAGCGGGGAGACCCAGTACTTC. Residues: CASSKSGETQYF.

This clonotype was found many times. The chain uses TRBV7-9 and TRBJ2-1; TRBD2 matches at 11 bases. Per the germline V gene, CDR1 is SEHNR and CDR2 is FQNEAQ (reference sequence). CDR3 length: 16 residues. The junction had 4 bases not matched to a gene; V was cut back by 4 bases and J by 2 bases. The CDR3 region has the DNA TGTGCCAGCAGCTCTCTTAGCGGGAGGGCCTACAATGAGCAGTTCTTC. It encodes CASSSLSGRAYNEQFF. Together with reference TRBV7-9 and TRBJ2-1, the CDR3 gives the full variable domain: DTGVSQNPRHKITKRGQNVTFRCDPISEHNRLYWYRQTLGQGPEFLTYFQNEAQLEKSRLLSDRFSAERPKGSFSTLEIQRTEQGDSAMYLCASSSLSGRAYNEQFFGPGTRLTVL.